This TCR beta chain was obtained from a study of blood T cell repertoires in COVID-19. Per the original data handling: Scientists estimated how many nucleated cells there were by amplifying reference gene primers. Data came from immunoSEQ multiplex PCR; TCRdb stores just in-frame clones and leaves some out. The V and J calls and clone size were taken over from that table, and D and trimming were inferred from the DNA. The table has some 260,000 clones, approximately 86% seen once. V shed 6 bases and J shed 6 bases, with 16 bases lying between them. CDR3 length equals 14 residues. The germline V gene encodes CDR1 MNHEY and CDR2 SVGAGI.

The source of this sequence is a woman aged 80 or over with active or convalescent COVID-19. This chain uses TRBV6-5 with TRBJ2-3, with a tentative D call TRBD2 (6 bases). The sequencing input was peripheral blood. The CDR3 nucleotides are TGTGCCAGCAGCCAAAGACTAGGTGTCGATACGCAGTATTTT. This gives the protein CASSQRLGVDTQYF.